Included here is one TCR beta chain sequence, with context. PCR used 60 Vbeta primers and 13 Jbeta primers. This table comes from immunoSEQ multiplex PCR, and its TCRdb copy is limited to in-frame clones, with some not included. The sample records 75,000 to 100,000 clones, 80% being singletons. Germline assignment: CDR1 MNHEY and CDR2 SVGAGI. The CDR3 totals 15 residues. V lost 3 bases to trimming and J lost 10 bases, with 16 bases between them. The data belong to a study of cytomegalovirus exposure and HLA in healthy donors. The TCR was taken from a man aged 25-45 years in good health and CMV-seronegative. The chain combines TRBV6-5 with TRBJ1-6, with D uncertain. Material for sequencing was PBMCs. CDR3 in amino acids: CASSYSGRRESPLHF. The CDR3 DNA reads TGTGCCAGCAGTTATAGTGGACGGAGGGAATCACCCCTCCACTTT.